This record covers a single T cell receptor (beta chain). Its antigen remains unknown. The data were taken from a study of cytomegalovirus exposure and HLA in healthy donors. Study outcomes and limitations: The study labeled 180 or so TCR beta chains cytomegalovirus-associated. Under in vitro conditions, a few CMV-associated chains were confirmed as specific for CMV antigens.

Generated by immunoSEQ multiplex PCR, the TCRdb table keeps only in-frame clones and is missing some. The top ten hold 4.5% to 5% of the sample, which has around 69,000 clones, nearly 96% seen once. Source material: PBMCs. The clonotype comes from a woman between 18 and 29 years old in good health and CMV-seropositive.

The CDR3 coding sequence is TGTGCCAGCAGTTGGAACAGTTTGCTCTCTGGAAACACCATATATTTT. It is translated as CASSWNSLLSGNTIYF. This chain joins TRBV6-6 and TRBJ1-3; D is undetermined. In germline, CDR1 is MNHNY, CDR2 SVGAGI (reference sequence). Deletions cut 4 bases from V and 0 bases from J, with 13 bases between. The CDR3 loop spans 16 amino acids.